These 21 T cell receptor beta chains were sequenced from one sample in a study of regulatory T cells in long-lasting Graves disease. HTBI primers from iRepertoire and Arm-PCR of CDR3 regions yielded the TCR beta libraries. TCRdb independently ran MiXCR on the multiplex PCR reads; one entry per CDR3 protein. The sample lists some 200,000 distinct CDR3 sequences; about 19% were seen once. Time point reported: newly diagnosed GD, antithyroid drugs for less than 3 months. PBMC RNA served as the TCR library source. Separately, the same data were catalogued under a study of T cells in Graves' hyperthyroidism and ophthalmopathy.

The sample was peripheral blood mononuclear cells (PBMCs), taken at new diagnosis, from a patient treated with antithyroid drugs. The receptors were gathered from a woman in her twenties or thirties with Graves disease.

The V and J genes are TRBV11-1 and TRBJ2-1, with 7 bases aligning to TRBD2. Unmatched junction bases numbered 9, after V lost 1 base and J lost 9 bases. The germline V gene has CDR1 SGHAT and CDR2 FQDESV (reference sequence). The CDR3 extends over 15 amino acids. Written as DNA, the CDR3 is TGTGCCAGCAGCTTAGTCCGGGGCCTAGCGGTTGAGCAGTTCTTC. Its protein product is CASSLVRGLAVEQFF.

The gene calls are TRBV19 and TRBJ1-5, with 8 bases fitting TRBD1. This CDR3 comprises 16 residues. CDR1 is LNHDA, CDR2 SQIVND, per germline (reference sequence). V shed 7 bases and J 4 bases; nucleotides not matched to a gene: 12. The CDR3 region has the DNA TGTGCCAGTACCCCTGGCCCAGGGGGCTATAATCAGCCCCAGCATTTT. The encoded protein is CASTPGPGGYNQPQHF.

This clonotype was seen ten or more times. The chain combines TRBV15 with TRBJ2-2; unclear D gene. The germline gives CDR1 LNHNV, CDR2 YYDKDF (reference sequence). CDR3 length: 14 amino acids. The V and J ends lost 0 bases and 7 bases respectively, with 9 bases between them. CDR3 bases: TGTGCCACCAGCAGAGATTTGGTGGGCGGGGAGCTGTTTTTT. Its translation is CATSRDLVGGELFF.

At least ten counts were recorded for this clonotype. The rearrangement links TRBV15 to TRBJ1-1; D is undetermined. The ends were cut back, 0 bases at V and 11 bases at J, with 19 bases in the middle. The CDR3 sequence is 15 residues long. Looked up from germline, CDR1 is LNHNV and CDR2 is YYDKDF (reference sequence). CDR3 bases: TGTGCCACCAGCAGAGATGGTGTAGGCAGCCGACATGCTTTCTTT. Protein sequence: CATSRDGVGSRHAFF.

This clonotype appeared many times. The chain carries TRBV19 and TRBJ1-3, with TRBD1 matching 7 bases. V lost 5 bases to trimming and J lost 3 bases; unmatched junction nucleotides: 7. CDR1 and CDR2 (germline): LNHDA, SQIVND (reference sequence). This CDR3 contains 15 residues. The CDR3 sequence is CASSEQGTRGNTIYF. As DNA, the CDR3 is TGTGCCAGTAGTGAACAGGGGACGCGTGGAAACACCATATATTTT. The whole variable domain, filled in from reference TRBV19 and TRBJ1-3, reads DGGITQSPKYLFRKEGQNVTLSCEQNLNHDAMYWYRQDPGQGLRLIYYSQIVNDFQKGDIAEGYSVSREKKESFPLTVTSAQKNPTAFYLCASSEQGTRGNTIYFGEGSWLTVV.

Many counts were recorded for this clonotype. The V gene is TRBV5-6, the J gene TRBJ2-2, with 9 bases aligning to TRBD2. The CDR3 contains 16 residues. Germline CDR1 SGHDT, CDR2 YYEEEE. The ends lost 2 bases at V and 7 bases at J; junction bases unmatched: 9. The CDR3 nucleotides read TGTGCCAGCAGCTTAAGCGGGAGGACAAGGATCGGGGAGCTGTTTTTT. Translated, it gives CASSLSGRTRIGELFF.

This clonotype was recorded at least ten times. The gene calls are TRBV6-1 and TRBJ1-2; a possible D gene is TRBD1 (6 bases). There are 15 residues in the CDR3. CDR1 and CDR2 from the germline V gene are MNHNS and SASEGT. The V end was cut by 1 base, the J end by 2 bases, with 11 bases between. Written as DNA, the CDR3 is TGTGCCAGCAGTGAAGAGGGGGGTGGGAACTATGGCTACACCTTC. Translated: CASSEEGGGNYGYTF.

This clonotype was observed many times. V usage is TRBV6-1 and J usage is TRBJ1-2, with a possible D match to TRBD1 (6 bases). Trimming left V 7 bases short and J 8 bases short, with 20 bases between. Germline V gene data show CDR1 as MNHNS and CDR2 as SASEGT. The CDR3 contains 14 residues. The CDR3 reads CASTRTASSSGYTF. CDR3 coding DNA: TGTGCCAGCACTCGGACAGCCAGCTCCTCGGGCTACACCTTC.

This clonotype came up many times. CDR3 region: CASSGSGGNSPLHF. CDR3 bases: TGTGCCAGCAGCGGGTCAGGGGGTAATTCACCCCTCCACTTT. The J gene is TRBJ1-6, the V gene TRBV7-8; TRBD1 matches at 7 bases. The CDR3 length is 14 residues. Germline V gene lookup returns CDR1 SGHVS and CDR2 FQNEAQ. The V gene end was trimmed by 5 bases and the J gene end by 6 bases; junction bases not matched to a gene: 4.

This sequence joins TRBV28 and TRBJ2-4; D not resolved. There are 15 residues in the CDR3. In germline, CDR1 is MDHEN, CDR2 SYDVKM. V was shortened by 3 bases and J by 3 bases, with 12 bases between the two germline ends. CDR3 sequence: CASSFKGFDKNIQYF. The CDR3 DNA is TGTGCCAGCAGTTTTAAGGGATTCGACAAAAACATTCAGTACTTC.

There are many counts of this clonotype. The V gene is TRBV12-3 or TRBV12-4, the J gene TRBJ1-3, with TRBD1 as a possible D gene (5 bases). Trimming left V 8 bases short and J 2 bases short, with 13 bases between. The CDR3 is made up of 14 amino acids. The CDR3 DNA reads TGTGCCAGCGCTACTCTGGGGGCTGGAAACACCATATATTTT. The encoded protein is CASATLGAGNTIYF.

The chain joins TRBV28 to TRBJ2-1; possibly TRBD1 for D (6 bases). The CDR3 sequence is 14 residues long. CDR1 MDHEN and CDR2 SYDVKM come from the germline V gene. With 5 bases removed from V and 9 bases from J, the gap between germline ends came to 17 bases. CDR3 in DNA: TGTGCCAGCAGTGAAATCCAGGGGCGTACTGAGCAGTTCTTC. Its protein is CASSEIQGRTEQFF.

CDR3 sequence reads: CASAQGFF. As DNA, the CDR3 is TGTGCCAGCGCCCAGGGGTTCTTC. The chain has TRBV2 and TRBJ2-1; D may be TRBD1 (5 bases). Between the trimmed V and J ends, which lost 8 bases and 15 bases, there was a span of 8 bases. This CDR3 is built from 8 residues. The V gene's germline CDR1 is SNHLY and CDR2 FYNNEI.

The sample holds a few counts of this clonotype. This rearrangement joins TRBV14 to TRBJ1-2, with D possibly TRBD1 on 6 matching bases. V gave up 4 bases and J gave up 5 bases, with 14 bases separating them. From germline, CDR1 is SGHDN and CDR2 FVKESK. The CDR3 loop spans 14 amino acids. The CDR3, as DNA: TGTGCCAGCAGCCTACAGGGTCTTCAATATGGCTACACCTTC. As protein: CASSLQGLQYGYTF. The full variable domain, completed using reference TRBV14 and TRBJ1-2, is EAGVTQFPSHSVIEKGQTVTLRCDPISGHDNLYWYRRVMGKEIKFLLHFVKESKQDESGMPNNRFLAERTGGTYSTLKVQPAELEDSGVYFCASSLQGLQYGYTFGSGTRLTVV.

This clonotype was seen many times. This chain connects TRBV19 to TRBJ2-7; D is undetermined. Germline-derived CDR1 and CDR2 are LNHDA and SQIVND (reference sequence). This CDR3 comprises 15 residues. Trimming removed 4 bases from V and 7 bases from J, with 20 bases in between. CDR3 in amino acids: CASSTLLRTKGEQYF. CDR3 bases: TGTGCCAGTAGTACCCTACTCCGCACCAAGGGAGAGCAGTACTTC.

This clonotype was found many times. This chain connects TRBV10-3 to TRBJ2-7, with a weak D call TRBD1 (6 bases). CDR3 length: 14 residues. Trimming took 6 bases from V and 0 from J, leaving 12 bases between them. Germline V gives CDR1 ENHRY, CDR2 SYGVKD. The CDR3 DNA reads TGTGCCATCAGGAGGCAGGGGTCCTCCTACGAGCAGTACTTC. Amino acid sequence: CAIRRQGSSYEQYF.

In its sample, this clonotype was seen a few times. Since a much larger clone is just one base distant, this may be a read error. This chain links TRBV15 with TRBJ1-6, with TRBD1 matching over 8 bases. The CDR3 has 17 residues. Germline V CDR1 and CDR2: LNHNV, YYDKDF (reference sequence). The CDR3 sequence is CVTSTQWRQGINSPLHF. The CDR3 DNA sequence: TGTGTCACCAGCACTCAGTGGAGACAGGGGATTAATTCACCCCTCCACTTT.

This clonotype was observed at least ten times. The V gene is TRBV15, the J gene TRBJ2-3; no clear D. In germline, CDR1 is LNHNV, CDR2 YYDKDF (reference sequence). Trimming pared 9 bases from V and 0 bases from J, leaving 10 bases between. The CDR3 has 13 amino acids. Written as DNA, the CDR3 is TGTGCCACTAAGGGTTCTAGCACAGATACGCAGTATTTT. Its translation is CATKGSSTDTQYF.

Points on this clonotype: A much larger clonotype is one base distant, so this may be a read error. The CDR3 bases are TGTGCCGGCAGCTTGGTTGCGGAGCAAGAGACCCAGTACTTC. It encodes CAGSLVAEQETQYF. V is TRBV7-9 and J is TRBJ2-1; unclear D gene. The DNA matches TRBJ2-5 better at its end, which makes the J call doubtful. Germline V gene sequence: CDR1 SEHNR, CDR2 FQNEAQ (reference sequence). This CDR3 has 14 amino acids.

This clonotype has only a few counts. The chain employs TRBV30 and TRBJ2-5; a weak D match, TRBD2 (7 bases). Trimming left V 3 bases short and J 6 bases short, with 11 bases between. The V gene's germline CDR1 is GTSNPN and CDR2 SVGIG (reference sequence). The CDR3 sequence is 12 residues long. The CDR3 protein is CAWRGGPKTQYF. DNA of the CDR3: TGTGCCTGGAGGGGGGGGCCAAAGACCCAGTACTTC.

This clonotype was detected only once. A much larger clone differs from this one at a single base, so this may be a read error. The chain has TRBV18 and TRBJ2-7; D might be TRBD1 or TRBD2, each matching 6 bases. The CDR3 spans 15 residues. CDR1 is KGHSH and CDR2 is LQKENI in the germline V gene. For the CDR3, the DNA is TGTGCCGGCTCACCACAGGGAGGTGGAACCTACGAGCAGTACTTC. Its translation is CAGSPQGGGTYEQYF.